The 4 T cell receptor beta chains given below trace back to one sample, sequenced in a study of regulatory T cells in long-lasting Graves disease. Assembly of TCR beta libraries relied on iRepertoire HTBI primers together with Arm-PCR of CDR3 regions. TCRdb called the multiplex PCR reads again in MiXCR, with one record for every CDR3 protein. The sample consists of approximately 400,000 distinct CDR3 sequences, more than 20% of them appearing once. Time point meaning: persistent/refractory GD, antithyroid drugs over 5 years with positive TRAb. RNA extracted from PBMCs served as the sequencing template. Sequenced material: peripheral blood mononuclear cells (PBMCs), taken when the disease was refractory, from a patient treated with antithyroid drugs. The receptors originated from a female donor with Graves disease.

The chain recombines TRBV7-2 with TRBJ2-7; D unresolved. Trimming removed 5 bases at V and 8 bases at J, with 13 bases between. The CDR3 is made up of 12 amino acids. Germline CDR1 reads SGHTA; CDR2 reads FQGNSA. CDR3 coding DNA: TGTGCCAGCAGCACGACACGATACCAGCAGTACTTC. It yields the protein CASSTTRYQQYF.

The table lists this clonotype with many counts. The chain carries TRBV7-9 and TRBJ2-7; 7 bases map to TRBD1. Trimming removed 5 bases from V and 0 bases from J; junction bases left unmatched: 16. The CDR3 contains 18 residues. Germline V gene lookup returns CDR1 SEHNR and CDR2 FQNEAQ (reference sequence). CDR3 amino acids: CASSGSTSSWDSSYEQYF. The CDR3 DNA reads TGTGCCAGCAGCGGTTCCACTTCCTCCTGGGACAGCTCCTACGAGCAGTACTTC.

In DNA, the CDR3 is TGTGCCAGCAGCTTAAGGGGGCACTACTACGAGCAGTACTTC. Encoded protein: CASSLRGHYYEQYF. This chain connects TRBV11-1 to TRBJ2-7; TRBD1 matches 7 bases. The CDR3 totals 14 residues. The germline V gene encodes CDR1 SGHAT and CDR2 FQDESV (reference sequence). Germline trimming cut 2 bases from V and 3 bases from J; bases unmatched to any gene: 4.

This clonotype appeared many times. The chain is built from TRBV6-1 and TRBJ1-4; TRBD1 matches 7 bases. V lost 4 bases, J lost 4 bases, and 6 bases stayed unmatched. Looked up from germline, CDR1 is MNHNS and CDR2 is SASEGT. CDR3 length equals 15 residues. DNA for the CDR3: TGTGCCAGCAGTGCCCGGGACAGCATTAATGAAAAACTGTTTTTT. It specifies CASSARDSINEKLFF.